This T cell receptor beta chain was sequenced during a study of OX40 agonist ivuxolimab in advanced cancers. Notes on the research overall: Ivuxolimab was a fully human IgG2 agonistic monoclonal antibody targeting the costimulatory receptor OX40 (CD134). Intravenous ivuxolimab was administered to patients every 2 weeks at six dose levels: 0.01, 0.1, 0.3, 1.5, 3 and 10 mg/kg. Among the roughly 50 dose-escalation patients, approximately 20 had hepatocellular carcinoma, approximately 15 melanoma, 9 renal cell carcinoma and 9 head and neck cancer. The dose-escalation cohort was almost 85% male with a mean age of about 60 years, ranging from 23 to 79. The paper covers the monotherapy dose-escalation part of the phase I ivuxolimab trial, which included N ≈ 52 patients. Prior anti-PD-1, anti-PD-L1 or anti-CTLA-4 therapy was permitted, and approximately 39% of dose-escalation patients had received checkpoint inhibitors. Partial responses occurred in three dose-escalation patients, of whom one had hepatocellular carcinoma and two had cutaneous melanoma. The point of sequencing TCRbeta in the periphery was to test whether ivuxolimab changed TCR sequence diversity and drove clonal T-cell expansion. Points the paper makes about the study in general: Antigen specificity was not determined for the clonally expanded peripheral T cells. After ivuxolimab, expanded clones were on average more numerous among CD8+ T cells than among CD4+ T cells. At doses of 0.1 to 3.0 mg/kg, clonal expansion of both CD4+ and CD8+ blood T cells was observed from baseline to week 6. Low levels of normalized T-cell clonal expansion were also seen in some patients who did not respond. In partial responders in the 0.1-3.0 mg/kg groups, normalized peripheral clonal expansion was found to be among the lowest, especially among CD8+ T cells.

As for this clone: Its antigen remains undetermined. No base quality values were provided; no much bigger clone lies one nucleotide off.

The germline V gene supplies CDR1 SQVTM and CDR2 ANQGSEA. From the cysteine up to the phenylalanine, the CDR3 has a length of 13 residues. This entry keeps only the CDR3 DNA: 39 bases, framed from base 1. The germline ends are 14 bases apart after V is trimmed by 5 bases and J by 3 bases. Patients with autoimmune disease history or receiving systemic immunosuppression were excluded from the trial. Peripheral blood for TCR sequencing was drawn from every dose cohort at baseline, at cycle 4 day 1 and at cycle 7 day 1. Samples came from an open-label, multicenter, first-in-human phase I dose-escalation trial of ivuxolimab. The trial enrolled adults with locally advanced or metastatic head and neck squamous cell, hepatocellular, melanoma or renal cell carcinoma. CD4+ and CD8+ T cells were sorted separately from peripheral blood before TCR sequencing. To sequence the TCRbeta CDR3 region, genomic DNA was isolated from the sorted cells. TCRbeta CDR3 regions were sequenced using the immunoSEQ Assay. TCRdb took this table from immuneACCESS and kept in-frame rearrangements with V and J called. Such tables lack part of the clones; where checked against another copy, unresolved V genes explain under half of the gap, and the rest is unexplained. This sample gives some 59,000 clones in total; 65% to 90% of them show up just once. Roughly 2.4% of the sample is taken by the ten largest.

The specimen was CD4+ or CD8+ T cells sorted from blood, collected in a trial of the OX40 agonist ivuxolimab. This receptor chain uses TRBV29-1 and TRBJ2-7; the D segment may tentatively be TRBD1 or TRBD2, each giving 5 matched bases. The sequence was obtained from an adult with an advanced solid tumor such as melanoma, head and neck, liver or kidney cancer. The nucleotide sequence is given as TGCAGCGTTTCACGGGACCGGGACTACGAGCAGTACTTC. Its protein product is CSVSRDRDYEQYF.